The 19 T cell receptor beta chains below all came from one sample that was sequenced in a study of T cell clonotyping in hematopoietic cell transplantation. Time point of the sample: recipient sample about 28 days before transplant, after cytoreduction. TCRdb keeps only in-frame clones here, not all; method: immunoSEQ multiplex PCR. The repertoire holds fewer than 15,000 clones, with around four fifths as singletons. This material consisted of peripheral blood mononuclear cells, taken before stem cell transplant. The origin of the receptors is a man in his 60s with acute myeloid leukemia. Some clones in this sample may be carry-over from other donors' samples.

The chain links TRBV6-6 to TRBJ2-7; 9 bases align to TRBD1. The CDR3 loop spans 16 amino acids. Germline CDR1 is MNHNY and CDR2 is SVGAGI (reference sequence). V dropped 2 bases and J dropped 3; count of bases not matched to a gene: 8. In DNA form, the CDR3 reads TGTGCCAGCAGTTACAGGACAGGGGAAGCCAACTACGAGCAGTACTTC. This gives the protein CASSYRTGEANYEQYF.

V and J are TRBV29-1 and TRBJ2-1; TRBD2 matches at 7 bases. J lost 10 bases, V lost 2 bases, and 8 bases had no gene match. This CDR3 comprises 13 residues. Germline CDR1 and CDR2: SQVTM and ANQGSEA. CDR3 sequence reads: CSVEWGGEREQFF. Written as DNA, the CDR3 is TGCAGCGTTGAATGGGGGGGGGAGCGGGAGCAGTTCTTC.

This rearrangement joins TRBV2 to TRBJ2-3; TRBD2 is a possible D gene (5 bases). The CDR3 is 12 amino acids. Trimming stripped 8 bases from V and 5 bases from J, with 11 bases between. The germline V gene encodes CDR1 SNHLY and CDR2 FYNNEI. CDR3 amino acids: CASELGVDTQYF. The CDR3 coding sequence is TGTGCCAGCGAGCTCGGGGTAGATACGCAGTATTTT.

This clone was detected a few times. The rearrangement links TRBV5-8 to TRBJ1-5; unclear D gene. This CDR3 has 12 amino acids. CDR1 is SGHTS, CDR2 YDEGEE, per germline. The V and J ends lost 6 bases and 4 bases respectively, with 8 bases between them. CDR3 sequence reads: CASTLRNQPQHF. The CDR3 DNA follows: TGTGCCAGCACCCTTCGTAATCAGCCCCAGCATTTT.

The rearrangement uses TRBV5-6 and TRBJ1-1, with TRBD1 matching 9 bases. Per germline, CDR1 SGHDT and CDR2 YYEEEE. The ends lost 2 bases at V and 0 bases at J; junction bases unmatched: 8. The CDR3 has 17 residues. Here the CDR3 reads CASSFAGTGFMNTEAFF. The DNA for the CDR3 is TGTGCCAGCAGCTTTGCCGGGACAGGGTTCATGAACACTGAAGCTTTCTTT.

The chain employs TRBV6-4 and TRBJ1-5; 7 bases align to TRBD1. This CDR3 spans 14 amino acids. With 2 bases clipped from V and 2 bases from J, the junction kept 0 bases outside the gene matches. Germline V gives CDR1 MRHNA, CDR2 SNTAGT. CDR3 in amino acids: CASSDGTGNQPQHF. The CDR3 region has the DNA TGTGCCAGCAGTGACGGGACAGGCAATCAGCCCCAGCATTTT.

The chain joins TRBV19 to TRBJ1-5; no clear D. The ends were cut back, 4 bases at V and 2 bases at J, with 15 bases in the middle. The germline gives CDR1 LNHDA, CDR2 SQIVND (reference sequence). This CDR3 has 16 amino acids. CDR3 sequence reads: CASSTLLRGGNQPQHF. The CDR3, as DNA: TGTGCCAGTAGTACCCTCCTACGAGGTGGCAATCAGCCCCAGCATTTT.

This CDR3 is CASSLIGGGGYTF. Written as DNA, the CDR3 is TGTGCCAGCAGTTTAATAGGGGGCGGAGGCTACACCTTC. The genes are TRBV28 and TRBJ1-2; 7 bases line up with TRBD1. After removal of 2 bases from V and 8 bases from J, the junction contained 5 bases not matched to a gene. The CDR3 length is 13 residues. Germline V lookup: CDR1 MDHEN, CDR2 SYDVKM.

The chain joins TRBV5-1 to TRBJ2-3, with D unresolved. This CDR3 region has 13 residues. CDR1 is SGHRS and CDR2 is YFSETQ in the germline V gene. Trimming took off 0 bases at V and 10 bases at J, with 12 bases between the two ends. This chain's CDR3 is CASSLESYLAQYF. CDR3 coding DNA: TGCGCCAGCAGCTTGGAATCGTACCTGGCGCAGTATTTT. Drawing the rest from reference TRBV5-1 and TRBJ2-3, the complete variable domain is KAGVTQTPRYLIKTRGQQVTLSCSPISGHRSVSWYQQTPGQGLQFLFEYFSETQRNKGNFPGRFSGRQFSNSRSEMNVSTLELGDSALYLCASSLESYLAQYFGPGTRLTVL.

V usage is TRBV2 and J usage is TRBJ1-3, with D unresolved. CDR1 and CDR2 from the germline V gene are SNHLY and FYNNEI. V was cut by 3 bases and J by 3 bases, with 9 bases left in between. This CDR3 comprises 14 residues. The CDR3 bases are TGTGCCAGCAGTGATCGGGTCTTTGGAAACACCATATATTTT. Translated: CASSDRVFGNTIYF.

The J gene is TRBJ1-2, the V gene TRBV4-1; TRBD1 matches 7 bases. The CDR3 extends over 13 amino acids. Losses at the gene ends were 5 bases for V and 6 bases for J; bases not matched to a gene: 6. The germline V gene encodes CDR1 MGHRA and CDR2 YSYEKL. The CDR3 loop is CASSTQGGNGYTF. DNA for the CDR3: TGCGCCAGCAGCACGCAGGGGGGCAATGGCTACACCTTC.

In its sample, this clone was seen once. The DNA for the CDR3 is TGTGCCAGCAGTCCCGGGACAGGGGGAGTTGAAGAGCAGTACTTC. Translated: CASSPGTGGVEEQYF. This chain links TRBV6-1 with TRBJ2-7; TRBD1 aligns across 11 bases. This CDR3 has 15 amino acids. Trimming at V came to 5 bases and at J to 7 bases, leaving 10 bases not matched to a gene. Germline values: CDR1 MNHNS, CDR2 SASEGT.

The J gene is TRBJ1-1, the V gene TRBV9; perhaps TRBD1 as D (6 bases). The V gene's germline CDR1 is SGDLS and CDR2 YYNGEE. The CDR3 sequence is 14 residues long. The V end was cut by 4 bases, the J end by 7 bases, with 17 bases between. The CDR3 loop reads CASSPRTGLGEAFF. In DNA, the CDR3 is TGTGCCAGCAGCCCACGCACAGGGCTGGGTGAAGCTTTCTTT.

Only one count was recorded for this clone. This rearrangement joins TRBV29-1 to TRBJ1-5, with a possible D match to TRBD1 (6 bases). V was pared by 6 bases and J by 2 bases, with 11 bases between. Looked up from germline, CDR1 is SQVTM and CDR2 is ANQGSEA. The CDR3 length is 13 residues. This CDR3 reads CSVGGAGNQPQHF. The CDR3 DNA follows: TGCAGCGTGGGGGGGGCGGGCAATCAGCCCCAGCATTTT.

This clone was observed a few times. The rearrangement uses TRBV25-1 and TRBJ2-6, with D possibly being TRBD2 (6 bases). CDR3 length: 17 amino acids. Germline V gene lookup returns CDR1 MGHDK and CDR2 SYGVNS. Trimming cost V 4 bases and J 0 bases, with 13 bases left between them. The CDR3 DNA follows: TGTGCCAGCAGTGTCGGAGGGGCGCGCTCTGGGGCCAACGTCCTGACTTTC. Protein: CASSVGGARSGANVLTF.

The gene calls are TRBV27 and TRBJ2-7, with 10 bases lining up with TRBD1. The J segment lost 5 bases and the V segment lost 2 bases, leaving 9 bases of the junction unmatched. CDR1 MNHEY and CDR2 SMNVEV come from the germline V gene (reference sequence). The CDR3 spans 16 residues. The CDR3 spells CASSLGTGVLANEQYF. CDR3 in DNA: TGTGCCAGCAGTTTAGGGACAGGGGTGTTAGCTAACGAGCAGTACTTC.

The chain links TRBV7-8 to TRBJ1-1; D remains unclear. This CDR3 is built from 12 residues. Germline V gene sequence: CDR1 SGHVS, CDR2 FQNEAQ. V lost 5 bases to trimming and J lost 4 bases, with 8 bases between them. The CDR3 is CASSAVGTEAFF. For the CDR3, the DNA is TGTGCCAGCAGCGCCGTCGGCACTGAAGCTTTCTTT.

The chain links TRBV2 to TRBJ2-1; 8 bases map to TRBD1. Trimming at V came to 5 bases and at J to 8 bases, leaving 8 bases not matched to a gene. Germline V lookup: CDR1 SNHLY, CDR2 FYNNEI. CDR3 size: 14 residues. The CDR3 DNA sequence: TGTGCCAGCAGTTACGCAGGGGGCGGCTATGAGCAGTTCTTC. It encodes CASSYAGGGYEQFF.

The chain is built from TRBV29-1 and TRBJ2-5; 9 bases align to TRBD1. CDR3 length: 15 amino acids. Trimming removed 5 bases from V and 5 bases from J; junction bases left unmatched: 12. Germline CDR1 reads SQVTM; CDR2 reads ANQGSEA. CDR3 residues: CSVRKWTGVRETQYF. The CDR3 DNA follows: TGCAGCGTTCGCAAATGGACAGGGGTACGTGAGACCCAGTACTTC. The whole variable domain, remainder taken from reference TRBV29-1 and TRBJ2-5, is SAVISQKPSRDICQRGTSLTIQCQVDSQVTMMFWYRQQPGQSLTLIATANQGSEATYESGFVIDKFPISRPNLTFSTLTVSNMSPEDSSIYLCSVRKWTGVRETQYFGPGTRLLVL.